Each of the 9 T cell receptor beta chains below was sequenced from the same sample in a study of regulatory and conventional T cells in RAG deficiency. TCRdb's copy holds only in-frame clones and misses some; the assay was immunoSEQ multiplex PCR. The sample lists 30,000 to 40,000 clones; approximately 89% were seen once. This sample was also put to use in a study of regulatory T cells. That report notes: The primer mix had 52 TRBV and 13 TRBJ primers.

The sample comprised CD8+ T cells sorted from blood. Receptors originate from a human donor in good health.

This clone has only one observation. The genes are TRBV5-6 and TRBJ1-2; TRBD1 matches 7 bases. There are 14 residues in the CDR3. The germline V gene has CDR1 SGHDT and CDR2 YYEEEE. Losses at the gene ends were 3 bases for V and 2 bases for J; bases not matched to a gene: 4. CDR3 sequence (DNA): TGTGCCAGCAGCTCTCCGGGACAGAACTATGGCTACACCTTC. Its translation is CASSSPGQNYGYTF. The whole variable domain, filled in from reference TRBV5-6 and TRBJ1-2, reads DAGVTQSPTHLIKTRGQQVTLRCSPKSGHDTVSWYQQALGQGPQFIFQYYEEEERQRGNFPDRFSGHQFPNYSSELNVNALLLGDSALYLCASSSPGQNYGYTFGSGTRLTVV.

The rearrangement joins TRBV11-2 to TRBJ1-1, with 10 bases aligning to TRBD1. CDR1 is SGHAT and CDR2 is FQNNGV in the germline V gene. CDR3 length: 15 residues. V shed 7 bases, J shed 4 bases, and the junction held 9 bases outside the gene matches. The DNA for the CDR3 is TGTGCCAGCACCAACCGGGACAGGGGCTCCACTGAAGCTTTCTTT. Translating it yields CASTNRDRGSTEAFF.

This clone was observed a handful of times. The V and J genes are TRBV2 and TRBJ2-4; 7 bases line up with TRBD1. CDR1 is SNHLY, CDR2 FYNNEI, per germline. This CDR3 is 14 amino acids long. Trimming cost V 3 bases and J 7 bases; bases outside gene matches: 6. CDR3 DNA sequence: TGTGCCAGCAGTGACGTAGGGGGCTCGAACATTCAGTACTTC. Translated: CASSDVGGSNIQYF. Together with reference TRBV2 and TRBJ2-4, the CDR3 gives the full variable domain: EPEVTQTPSHQVTQMGQEVILRCVPISNHLYFYWYRQILGQKVEFLVSFYNNEISEKSEIFDDQFSVERPDGSNFTLKIRSTKLEDSAMYFCASSDVGGSNIQYFGAGTRLSVL.

This clone was seen once. This chain uses TRBV7-6 with TRBJ2-5; D not certain. V lost 5 bases and J 1 base, leaving 14 bases between the germline ends. CDR1 and CDR2 (germline): SGHVS, FNYEAQ. This CDR3 has 15 residues. The CDR3 reads CASSALLKPQETQYF. DNA for the CDR3: TGTGCCAGCAGCGCCCTGTTAAAGCCCCAAGAGACCCAGTACTTC.

This clone was observed a single time. The J gene is TRBJ2-3, the V gene TRBV28, with 7 bases identical to TRBD1. CDR1 and CDR2 from the germline V gene are MDHEN and SYDVKM. The CDR3 is made up of 17 amino acids. After removal of 5 bases from V and 2 bases from J, the junction contained 13 bases not matched to a gene. CDR3 sequence (DNA): TGTGCCAGCAGTCTTCCCCTGACAGGGACATCCACAGATACGCAGTATTTT. This gives the protein CASSLPLTGTSTDTQYF.

The rearrangement uses TRBV6-5 and TRBJ2-6; no clear D. CDR3 size: 14 residues. Per the germline V gene, CDR1 is MNHEY and CDR2 is SVGAGI. Trimming stripped 4 bases from V and 1 base from J, with 5 bases between. This CDR3 is CASSSTSGANVLTF. The CDR3 bases are TGTGCCAGCAGTTCTACGTCTGGGGCCAACGTCCTGACTTTC.

This rearrangement joins TRBV2 to TRBJ1-1; D unclear. CDR1 and CDR2 from the germline V gene are SNHLY and FYNNEI. With 7 bases removed from V and 2 bases from J, the gap between germline ends came to 20 bases. This CDR3 is built from 16 residues. The CDR3 DNA reads TGTGCCAGCATTTCCCAGGCAGGATCGAGAAACACTGAAGCTTTCTTT. Translated, it gives CASISQAGSRNTEAFF.

V usage is TRBV5-5 and J usage is TRBJ1-2; 9 nucleotides agree with TRBD1. The J segment lost 8 bases and the V segment lost 0 bases, leaving 14 bases of the junction unmatched. The germline CDR1 and CDR2 sequences are SGHKS and YYEKEE (reference sequence). The CDR3 spans 17 residues. CDR3 nucleotides: TGTGCCAGCAGCTTGGCGGGGTCGGGACAGGGATTGAAAGGCTACACCTTC. It translates to CASSLAGSGQGLKGYTF.

V gene TRBV21-1 combines with J gene TRBJ1-5; the tabulated D call, TRBD1, remains unverified against the DNA. TRBV21-1 is marked as a pseudogene. The CDR3 runs 17 residues. CDR3 coding DNA: TGTGCCAGCAGCAAAGAGATAACAGGGTTATGTAATCAGCCCCAGCATTTT. Translation gives CASSKEITGLCNQPQHF.